The clone carrying this TCR beta chain was counted a few times. Its antigen remains unidentified. This sample was taken from a study of cytomegalovirus exposure and HLA in healthy donors. Study findings and constraints: Both high specificity and high sensitivity reportedly marked the classifier's diagnosis of cytomegalovirus status.

Primers: 60 Vbeta forward and 13 Jbeta reverse. Measured with immunoSEQ multiplex PCR; TCRdb has only the in-frame clones, and not every one. The sample has 150,000 to 200,000 clones, approximately 84% seen once. The CDR3 has 16 amino acids. Germline V gene sequence: CDR1 MNHNY, CDR2 SVGAGI (reference sequence). Trimming removed 3 bases from V and 6 bases from J; junction bases left unmatched: 9. This clonotype was obtained from a woman aged 45-65 years in good health and CMV-seropositive. The V call is TRBV6-6, the J call TRBJ2-1; 9 bases are shared with TRBD1. Material: PBMCs. For the CDR3, the DNA is TGTGCCAGCAGTTATACTTCGGGACAGGGACCCAATGAGCAGTTCTTC. Protein product: CASSYTSGQGPNEQFF.